Listed below are T cell receptor beta chains from one sample, sequenced in a study of T cell changes during pregnancy in multiple sclerosis. The table came from immunoSEQ multiplex PCR; TCRdb's copy has only in-frame clones and leaves some out. This sample has about 67,000 clones, with approximately 89% found just once. The starting material was peripheral blood, obtained in the second trimester of pregnancy. These receptors all come from a female donor with multiple sclerosis, enrolled in a pregnancy study. The CDR3 runs from the conserved cysteine through the conserved F or W. The D gene is left open where the match is weak. Size is stated for part of the rows, as once, few or many counts, or as a class when the clone is expanded.

CDR3 protein: CASSPDSRGELFF; CDR3 DNA: TGTGCCAGCTCACCCGACAGCCGGGGGGAGCTGTTTTTT; clone size: -; D gene: -; J gene: TRBJ2-2; V gene: TRBV18
CDR3 protein: CASSDQTGSGNTIYF; CDR3 DNA: TGTGCCAGCAGTGACCAGACAGGGTCTGGAAACACCATATATTTT; clone size: -; D gene: TRBD1; J gene: TRBJ1-3; V gene: TRBV2
CDR3 protein: CASSLGHRGNEQFF; CDR3 DNA: TGTGCCAGCAGCTTAGGTCACAGGGGAAATGAGCAGTTCTTC; clone size: -; D gene: TRBD1; J gene: TRBJ2-1; V gene: TRBV7-2
CDR3 protein: CASSVAGRADTGELFF; CDR3 DNA: TGTGCCAGCAGCGTAGCCGGCAGGGCGGACACCGGGGAGCTGTTTTTT; clone size: once; D gene: -; J gene: TRBJ2-2; V gene: TRBV9
CDR3 protein: CASSGWQGDGYTF; CDR3 DNA: TGTGCCAGCAGTGGGTGGCAGGGGGATGGCTACACCTTC; clone size: -; D gene: TRBD1; J gene: TRBJ1-2; V gene: TRBV25-1
CDR3 protein: CAWSPGVRGYGYTF; CDR3 DNA: TGTGCCTGGAGTCCAGGGGTTCGCGGCTATGGCTACACCTTC; clone size: -; D gene: -; J gene: TRBJ1-2; V gene: TRBV30
CDR3 protein: CASSIEPGNYGYTF; CDR3 DNA: TGTGCCAGTAGTATAGAACCCGGGAACTATGGCTACACCTTC; clone size: many; D gene: -; J gene: TRBJ1-2; V gene: TRBV19
CDR3 protein: CAIAGEANTEAFF; CDR3 DNA: TGTGCCATCGCTGGAGAGGCGAACACTGAAGCTTTCTTT; clone size: -; D gene: -; J gene: TRBJ1-1; V gene: TRBV10-3
CDR3 protein: CAWMRGGATEAFF; CDR3 DNA: TGTGCCTGGATGAGGGGGGGAGCCACTGAAGCTTTCTTT; clone size: -; D gene: -; J gene: TRBJ1-1; V gene: TRBV30
CDR3 protein: CASSPGQVLRVTAKNIQYF; CDR3 DNA: TGTGCCAGCAGCCCCGGACAGGTACTACGTGTTACGGCCAAAAACATTCAGTACTTC; clone size: -; D gene: TRBD1; J gene: TRBJ2-4; V gene: TRBV7-9
CDR3 protein: CASSLHHRDRGLFYEQYF; CDR3 DNA: TGTGCCAGCAGCCTGCACCACCGGGACAGGGGCCTTTTCTACGAGCAGTACTTC; clone size: -; D gene: TRBD1; J gene: TRBJ2-7; V gene: TRBV7-7
CDR3 protein: CASSPTGGIHQPQHF; CDR3 DNA: TGCGCCAGCAGCCCTACAGGGGGCATTCATCAGCCCCAGCATTTT; clone size: -; D gene: TRBD1; J gene: TRBJ1-5; V gene: TRBV5-1
CDR3 protein: CASSLSTGTDTQYF; CDR3 DNA: TGTGCCAGCAGTTTGTCAACTGGCACAGATACGCAGTATTTT; clone size: -; D gene: -; J gene: TRBJ2-3; V gene: TRBV7-7
CDR3 protein: CAIAQGMDGYTF; CDR3 DNA: TGTGCCATCGCACAGGGAATGGATGGCTACACCTTC; clone size: -; D gene: -; J gene: TRBJ1-2; V gene: TRBV19
CDR3 protein: CASSSLGTVNTEAFF; CDR3 DNA: TGTGCCAGCAGCTCCCTCGGGACAGTGAACACTGAAGCTTTCTTT; clone size: -; D gene: TRBD1; J gene: TRBJ1-1; V gene: TRBV7-2
CDR3 protein: CASSSNIRGAGELFF; CDR3 DNA: TGTGCCAGCAGCTCCAATATTCGGGGGGCCGGGGAGCTGTTTTTT; clone size: -; D gene: -; J gene: TRBJ2-2; V gene: TRBV21-1
CDR3 protein: CASSFGTSGSYEQYF; CDR3 DNA: TGTGCCAGTAGTTTCGGGACTAGCGGGAGCTACGAGCAGTACTTC; clone size: -; D gene: TRBD2; J gene: TRBJ2-7; V gene: TRBV19
CDR3 protein: CASSFQGRNTGELFF; CDR3 DNA: TGTGCCAGCAGCTTCCAGGGTAGGAACACCGGGGAGCTGTTTTTT; clone size: -; D gene: -; J gene: TRBJ2-2; V gene: TRBV7-2
CDR3 protein: CASSPQGAVGNQPQHF; CDR3 DNA: TGTGCCAGCAGTCCCCAGGGGGCCGTTGGCAATCAGCCCCAGCATTTT; clone size: -; D gene: TRBD1; J gene: TRBJ1-5; V gene: TRBV27
CDR3 protein: CASSTVDTGYTF; CDR3 DNA: TGTGCCAGCAGTACCGTGGACACAGGCTACACCTTC; clone size: -; D gene: -; J gene: TRBJ1-2; V gene: TRBV6-5
CDR3 protein: CASSVYRRGGGYTF; CDR3 DNA: TGTGCCAGCAGCGTATACAGGCGGGGGGGTGGCTACACCTTC; clone size: -; D gene: -; J gene: TRBJ1-2; V gene: TRBV7-2
CDR3 protein: CASSSIGISEVEQFF; CDR3 DNA: TGTGCCAGCAGCTCTATCGGGATCTCAGAGGTAGAGCAGTTCTTC; clone size: -; D gene: -; J gene: TRBJ2-1; V gene: TRBV7-8
CDR3 protein: CASSYSAGGYGYTF; CDR3 DNA: TGTGCCAGCAGTTACTCTGCCGGGGGCTATGGCTACACCTTC; clone size: once; D gene: -; J gene: TRBJ1-2; V gene: TRBV6-5
CDR3 protein: CASSGGGGASDTQYF; CDR3 DNA: TGTGCCAGCAGCGGTGGCGGGGGGGCATCAGATACGCAGTATTTT; clone size: -; D gene: TRBD2; J gene: TRBJ2-3; V gene: TRBV9
CDR3 protein: CASSYWGVGYTF; CDR3 DNA: TGTGCCAGCAGTTACTGGGGGGTTGGCTACACCTTC; clone size: -; D gene: -; J gene: TRBJ1-2; V gene: TRBV6-5
CDR3 protein: CASSLGALYEQYF; CDR3 DNA: TGTGCCAGCAGCCTGGGCGCCCTCTACGAGCAGTACTTC; clone size: -; D gene: -; J gene: TRBJ2-7; V gene: TRBV5-6
CDR3 protein: CASSIDQRIAFF; CDR3 DNA: TGTGCCAGTAGTATAGATCAGCGAATCGCTTTCTTT; clone size: -; D gene: -; J gene: TRBJ1-1; V gene: TRBV19
CDR3 protein: CAISPTGPDTQYF; CDR3 DNA: TGTGCCATCAGTCCAACAGGCCCAGATACGCAGTATTTT; clone size: -; D gene: -; J gene: TRBJ2-3; V gene: TRBV10-3
CDR3 protein: CASSPRTYGYTEAFF; CDR3 DNA: TGTGCCAGTAGTCCCCGGACATACGGGTACACTGAAGCTTTCTTT; clone size: -; D gene: -; J gene: TRBJ1-1; V gene: TRBV19
CDR3 protein: CASSLTSGGGAQYF; CDR3 DNA: TGCGCCAGCAGCTTGACTAGCGGGGGAGGGGCCCAGTACTTC; clone size: few; D gene: TRBD2; J gene: TRBJ2-5; V gene: TRBV5-1
CDR3 protein: CAWSVQGASEAFF; CDR3 DNA: TGTGCCTGGAGTGTACAGGGGGCCTCTGAAGCTTTCTTT; clone size: -; D gene: TRBD1; J gene: TRBJ1-1; V gene: TRBV30
CDR3 protein: CAIGQGLSGANVLTF; CDR3 DNA: TGTGCCATCGGACAGGGGCTCTCTGGGGCCAACGTCCTGACTTTC; clone size: -; D gene: TRBD1; J gene: TRBJ2-6; V gene: TRBV6-1
CDR3 protein: CASSLRDSYGYTF; CDR3 DNA: TGTGCCAGCAGCTTACGGGACAGCTATGGCTACACCTTC; clone size: -; D gene: TRBD1; J gene: TRBJ1-2; V gene: TRBV11-2
CDR3 protein: CASSSEINTEAFF; CDR3 DNA: TGCGCCAGCAGCTCAGAAATTAACACTGAAGCTTTCTTT; clone size: -; D gene: -; J gene: TRBJ1-1; V gene: TRBV5-1
CDR3 protein: CASSPRTGGSEILTGELFF; CDR3 DNA: TGTGCCAGCAGCCCACGGACAGGGGGCTCGGAGATCTTAACCGGGGAGCTGTTTTTT; clone size: -; D gene: TRBD1; J gene: TRBJ2-2; V gene: TRBV7-7
CDR3 protein: CASRPGSGANVLTF; CDR3 DNA: TGTGCCAGCAGGCCAGGGTCTGGGGCCAACGTCCTGACTTTC; clone size: -; D gene: -; J gene: TRBJ2-6; V gene: TRBV6-1
CDR3 protein: CASSEGTKNIQYF; CDR3 DNA: TGTGCCAGCAGTGAAGGGACTAAAAACATTCAGTACTTC; clone size: -; D gene: -; J gene: TRBJ2-4; V gene: TRBV6-1
CDR3 protein: CATSRDRGGYTF; CDR3 DNA: TGTGCCACCAGCAGGGACAGGGGTGGCTACACCTTC; clone size: -; D gene: TRBD1; J gene: TRBJ1-2; V gene: TRBV15
CDR3 protein: CASSQGLAGGTYEQYF; CDR3 DNA: TGCGCCAGCAGCCAGGGACTAGCGGGAGGAACCTACGAGCAGTACTTC; clone size: -; D gene: TRBD2; J gene: TRBJ2-7; V gene: TRBV4-1
CDR3 protein: CASSSPGGPQHF; CDR3 DNA: TGTGCCAGCAGTTCCCCTGGAGGGCCCCAGCATTTT; clone size: -; D gene: -; J gene: TRBJ1-5; V gene: TRBV27
CDR3 protein: CASSKDGGPGNTIYF; CDR3 DNA: TGTGCCAGCAGTAAAGACGGGGGGCCTGGAAACACCATATATTTT; clone size: -; D gene: -; J gene: TRBJ1-3; V gene: TRBV7-2
CDR3 protein: CASMGGYDYTF; CDR3 DNA: TGTGCCTCGATGGGAGGGTATGACTACACCTTC; clone size: -; D gene: -; J gene: TRBJ1-2; V gene: TRBV30
CDR3 protein: CASPPNSSTDTQYF; CDR3 DNA: TGTGCCAGCCCCCCAAACAGCTCCACAGATACGCAGTATTTT; clone size: once; D gene: -; J gene: TRBJ2-3; V gene: TRBV7-9
CDR3 protein: CASSPLAGGSYNEQFF; CDR3 DNA: TGTGCCAGCAGTCCCTTAGCGGGAGGCTCCTACAATGAGCAGTTCTTC; clone size: -; D gene: TRBD2; J gene: TRBJ2-1; V gene: TRBV5-6
CDR3 protein: CASSDGSSGKHEQYF; CDR3 DNA: TGTGCCAGCAGTGACGGGTCTAGCGGGAAGCACGAGCAGTACTTC; clone size: -; D gene: TRBD2; J gene: TRBJ2-7; V gene: TRBV6-4
CDR3 protein: CASSQADRVDYGYTF; CDR3 DNA: TGCGCCAGCAGCCAAGCCGACAGGGTAGACTATGGCTACACCTTC; clone size: once; D gene: TRBD1; J gene: TRBJ1-2; V gene: TRBV4-1
CDR3 protein: CAIKWGTEPSYEQYF; CDR3 DNA: TGTGCCATCAAGTGGGGGACAGAGCCCTCCTACGAGCAGTACTTC; clone size: -; D gene: TRBD1; J gene: TRBJ2-7; V gene: TRBV10-3
CDR3 protein: CASSRIAGGSYEQYF; CDR3 DNA: TGTGCCAGCAGTCGGATAGCGGGAGGTTCCTACGAGCAGTACTTC; clone size: -; D gene: TRBD2; J gene: TRBJ2-7; V gene: TRBV27
CDR3 protein: CASSSTGARNYGYTF; CDR3 DNA: TGTGCCAGCAGCTCGACAGGGGCTCGGAACTATGGCTACACCTTC; clone size: -; D gene: TRBD1; J gene: TRBJ1-2; V gene: TRBV11-2
CDR3 protein: CASSFQGGNTEAFF; CDR3 DNA: TGTGCCAGCAGCTTTCAAGGAGGGAACACTGAAGCTTTCTTT; clone size: -; D gene: -; J gene: TRBJ1-1; V gene: TRBV7-2
CDR3 protein: CASSPGGRGQPQHF; CDR3 DNA: TGTGCCAGCTCACCTGGAGGTCGGGGTCAGCCCCAGCATTTT; clone size: -; D gene: -; J gene: TRBJ1-5; V gene: TRBV18
CDR3 protein: CASSRDSPNTGELFF; CDR3 DNA: TGTGCCAGCAGTAGGGACAGCCCGAACACCGGGGAGCTGTTTTTT; clone size: -; D gene: TRBD1; J gene: TRBJ2-2; V gene: TRBV6-5
CDR3 protein: CASSLVGTVNEQFF; CDR3 DNA: TGTGCCAGCAGTTTAGTCGGGACAGTCAATGAGCAGTTCTTC; clone size: -; D gene: TRBD1; J gene: TRBJ2-1; V gene: TRBV28
CDR3 protein: CASSVGFLSNQPQHF; CDR3 DNA: TGTGCCAGCAGTGTCGGGTTTTTAAGCAATCAGCCCCAGCATTTT; clone size: -; D gene: -; J gene: TRBJ1-5; V gene: TRBV2
CDR3 protein: CASSFSGGRGTDTQYF; CDR3 DNA: TGTGCCAGCAGCTTCTCAGGGGGCCGAGGCACAGATACGCAGTATTTT; clone size: -; D gene: TRBD1; J gene: TRBJ2-3; V gene: TRBV7-2
CDR3 protein: CASSLVRQGPPGANVLTF; CDR3 DNA: TGCGCCAGCAGCTTGGTTCGACAGGGCCCCCCTGGGGCCAACGTCCTGACTTTC; clone size: -; D gene: TRBD1; J gene: TRBJ2-6; V gene: TRBV5-1
CDR3 protein: CASSASGGASYEQYF; CDR3 DNA: TGTGCCAGCAGCGCAAGCGGGGGGGCCTCCTACGAGCAGTACTTC; clone size: -; D gene: TRBD2; J gene: TRBJ2-7; V gene: TRBV6-1